A selection of T cell receptor beta chains follows, all from one sample in a study of blood T cells in healthy people across ages. TCRdb recomputed calls from the 5' RACE reads with MiXCR, one row per CDR3 protein. The sample shows fewer than 650,000 distinct CDR3 sequences, around a quarter of them seen only once. The sample also formed part of further work on T cells of mothers and their children.

The specimen was blood. The receptors derive from a boy aged 2 to 10 in good health. CDR3s include the opening cysteine and the closing phenylalanine or tryptophan. A D gene is named only where the DNA matches it firmly. For some rows the clone size is stated as once, few or many, or as a class when expanded; others skip it.

>TRBJ1-4|.|.|TRBV7-9
TGTGCCAGCAGCTTAGGGACGGGCGAAAAACTGTTTTTT
CASSLGTGEKLFF
>TRBJ2-2|.|.|TRBV6-5
TGTGCCAGCAGTTACATTAGCCCACCACCCGGGGAGCTGTTTTTT
CASSYISPPPGELFF
>TRBJ2-5|TRBD2|few|TRBV29-1
TGCAGCGTTCTTGCGGGAGAAGAGACCCAGTACTTC
CSVLAGEETQYF
>TRBJ1-2|TRBD1|.|TRBV7-2
TGTGCCAGCAGCTTTAAACAGGGGGGTGGCTACACCTTC
CASSFKQGGGYTF
>TRBJ2-6|.|.|TRBV6-1
TGTGCCAGCTCCTATTGGGCAGCAACCTCTGGGGCCAACGTCCTGACTTTC
CASSYWAATSGANVLTF
>TRBJ1-6|TRBD1|many|TRBV28
TGTGCCAGCATTAGGAACAGGGGTGTTTCACCCCTCCACTTT
CASIRNRGVSPLHF
>TRBJ2-5|TRBD2|.|TRBV7-2
TGTGCCAGCAGCTTAGGGCGGGGGTTTCCTCAAGAGACCCAGTACTTC
CASSLGRGFPQETQYF
>TRBJ2-7|.|.|TRBV10-3
TGTGCCATCACGGACGGCCCCCTCGGGGGAGGACCCGAGCAGTACTTC
CAITDGPLGGGPEQYF
>TRBJ2-7|.|.|TRBV12-3/TRBV12-4
TGTGCCAGCAGTTTAGGGGGGACATTTTCCTACGAGCAGTACTTC
CASSLGGTFSYEQYF
>TRBJ2-1|.|.|TRBV7-2
TGTGCCAGCACTATTACGGCTGGCTCCTACAATGAGCAGTTCTTC
CASTITAGSYNEQFF
>TRBJ1-1|.|.|TRBV29-1
TGCAGCGTTGAGGGCAGGATGAGCACTGAAGCTTTCTTT
CSVEGRMSTEAFF
>TRBJ1-4|TRBD1|few|TRBV7-9
TGTGCCAGCGCTCGGGACAGGGTTGAAAAACTGTTTTTT
CASARDRVEKLFF
>TRBJ2-7|TRBD1|.|TRBV7-9
TGTGCCAGCAGCCCGACAGGGCAGCACGAGCAGTACTTC
CASSPTGQHEQYF
>TRBJ2-5|.|once|TRBV29-1
TGCAGCGTTGGCGTACGAGGAGAGACCCAGTACTTC
CSVGVRGETQYF
>TRBJ2-7|TRBD2|.|TRBV28
TGTGCCAGCACAGCGGGAGTGTACGAGCAGTACTTC
CASTAGVYEQYF
>TRBJ2-1|.|.|TRBV5-1
TGCGCCAGCAGCTTCAGGGTAATCACAGGCAATGAGCAGTTCTTC
CASSFRVITGNEQFF
>TRBJ2-1|.|few|TRBV20-1
TGCAGTGCTAGAGATCCTGTCAACCCCCGGACGGGTGACAATGAGCAGTTCTTC
CSARDPVNPRTGDNEQFF
>TRBJ1-6|.|few|TRBV6-6
TGTGCCAGCAGTATTAGGACAGCCGATAATTCACCCCTCCACTTT
CASSIRTADNSPLHF
>TRBJ2-1|TRBD1|few|TRBV12-3/TRBV12-4
TGTGCCAGCAGCTCAGGGGGTCAATCCCTTTACAATGAGCAGTTCTTC
CASSSGGQSLYNEQFF
>TRBJ2-4|.|few|TRBV3-1
TGTGCCAGCAGCCCAGGAAGCCGGGCCAAAAACATTCAGTACTTC
CASSPGSRAKNIQYF
>TRBJ1-1|.|.|TRBV29-1
TGCAGCGTTGATAAGGTTATGACCTCGGGAGCTTTCTTT
CSVDKVMTSGAFF
>TRBJ1-5|TRBD1|few|TRBV12-3/TRBV12-4
TGTGCCAGCAGTTCGGGACAGCTCAGCAATCAGCCCCAGCATTTT
CASSSGQLSNQPQHF
>TRBJ2-7|.|few|TRBV4-3
TGCGCCAGCAGCCAAGAGCGGACCTTACTCGAGCAGTACTTC
CASSQERTLLEQYF
>TRBJ2-7|.|.|TRBV25-1
TGTGCCAGCAGTGATTCCGCCTACGAGCAGTACTTC
CASSDSAYEQYF
>TRBJ2-5|.|.|TRBV12-3/TRBV12-4
TGTGCCAGCAGTTTATTCAAGGGTGATATTCATCAAGAGACCCAGTACTTC
CASSLFKGDIHQETQYF
>TRBJ2-5|TRBD2|.|TRBV12-3/TRBV12-4
TGTGCCAGCACAAACCGGGGACTAGGTAAAGGTTCCCAGTGCTTC
CASTNRGLGKGSQCF
>TRBJ2-6|.|.|TRBV3-1
TGTGCCAGCAGCCAGGGCTTCCCCGGGGCCAACGTCCTGACTTTC
CASSQGFPGANVLTF
>TRBJ1-1|.|few|TRBV7-2
TGTGCCAGCAGTCCCGCGCTGCTGTTGAACACTGAAGCTTTCTTT
CASSPALLLNTEAFF
>TRBJ2-2|.|few|TRBV24-1
TGTGCCACCAGTGGAGCAGGTCGATACGGGGAGCTGTTTTTT
CATSGAGRYGELFF
>TRBJ2-1|TRBD1|.|TRBV4-1
TGCGCCAGCAGCCATCAGGACAGGGAGTCAAATGAGCAGTTCTTC
CASSHQDRESNEQFF
>TRBJ2-1|.|.|TRBV19
TGTGCCAGTAATCGCGGGTCGAGCTCCTACAATGAGCAGTTCTTC
CASNRGSSSYNEQFF
>TRBJ2-5|.|.|TRBV29-1
TGCAGCGTTAGGGCTAGGCAGCGACGGGAGACCCAGTACTTC
CSVRARQRRETQYF
>TRBJ1-1|.|few|TRBV6-5
TGTGCCAGCAGTTCCCCGGGACACACTGAAGCTTTCTTT
CASSSPGHTEAFF
>TRBJ2-7|TRBD1|.|TRBV7-8
TGTGCCAGCAGCACCCGACAGGGGCCCACCTACGAGCAGTACTTC
CASSTRQGPTYEQYF
>TRBJ1-4|.|.|TRBV18
TGTGCCAGCTCACCGGATGCAACTAATGAAAAACTGTTTTTT
CASSPDATNEKLFF
>TRBJ2-5|.|.|TRBV5-1
TGCGCCAGCAGCCCTGGGGTGGGAGAGACCCGGTACTTC
CASSPGVGETRYF
>TRBJ2-2|TRBD1|.|TRBV11-2
TGTGCCAGCAGATTACAGGGGACCGGGGAGCTGTTTTTT
CASRLQGTGELFF
>TRBJ1-1|TRBD1|.|TRBV5-5
TGTGCCAGCAGCAGACCAAACAGGGGTAACACTGAAGCTTTCTTT
CASSRPNRGNTEAFF
>TRBJ1-1|TRBD1|.|TRBV27
TGTGCCAGCAGTTTGACAGGGGGCCGGAACACTGAAGCTTTCTTT
CASSLTGGRNTEAFF
>TRBJ2-2|.|.|TRBV6-2/TRBV6-3
TGTGCCAGCAGTCCCCGGCGTGACACCGGGGAGCTGTTTTTT
CASSPRRDTGELFF
>TRBJ2-7|.|few|TRBV3-1
TGTGCCAGCAGACGAACAGGAATCTACGAGCAGTACTTC
CASRRTGIYEQYF
>TRBJ1-4|TRBD1|few|TRBV12-3/TRBV12-4
TGTGCCAGCAGTTCGGGGGACAGGGTGGAAACTAATGAAAAACTGTTTTTT
CASSSGDRVETNEKLFF
>TRBJ1-2|.|.|TRBV7-9
TGTGCCAGCAGCCCAATACTCGGCGGGTCGTTAGCTAACTATGGCTGCACCTTC
CASSPILGGSLANYGCTF
>TRBJ2-5|.|.|TRBV6-5
TGTGCCAGCAGTTACTCGTCCCCGGGGAGAGGAGAAGAGACCCAGTACTTC
CASSYSSPGRGEETQYF
>TRBJ2-7|.|few|TRBV27
TGTGCCAGCAGCGGGGGAATGGCCTACGAGCAGTACTTC
CASSGGMAYEQYF
>TRBJ2-7|TRBD2|few|TRBV6-6
TGTGCCAGCAGTTACTCAAGCGGGAGCTCGGACGAGCAGTACTTC
CASSYSSGSSDEQYF
>TRBJ1-2|.|.|TRBV29-1
TGCAGCGTTCTTAGGGAATCGGCCTATGGCTACACCTTC
CSVLRESAYGYTF
>TRBJ2-1|TRBD1|.|TRBV24-1
TGTGCCTCAGGGGGACATCTCTACGAGCATTACTTC
CASGGHLYEHYF
>TRBJ2-3|TRBD2|.|TRBV11-2
TGTGCCAGCAGGGTAGCGGGGGTGAACACAGATACGCAGTATTTT
CASRVAGVNTDTQYF
>TRBJ2-3|.|.|TRBV20-1
TGCAGTGCTAGGAACACCCGCACAGATACGCAGTATTTT
CSARNTRTDTQYF
>TRBJ2-5|TRBD2|few|TRBV19
TGTGCCAGTAGTCCATTCGGACTAGCCTATTCGGGAGAGTTCTTC
CASSPFGLAYSGEFF
>TRBJ2-7|.|few|TRBV6-2/TRBV6-3
TGTGCCAGCAGCCCACAGGGAAATTTAAGGAGCGAGCAGTACTTC
CASSPQGNLRSEQYF
>TRBJ2-2|.|.|TRBV5-1
TGCGCCAGCAGCTTGGACGTGAACCCCGGGGAGCTGTTTTTT
CASSLDVNPGELFF
>TRBJ2-3|.|few|TRBV20-1
TGCAGTGCTAGAGATTTGGTTCTAGCGCCAGATACGCAGTATTTT
CSARDLVLAPDTQYF
>TRBJ1-5|.|.|TRBV6-6
TGTGCCAGCAAGAGAGACTCAGACCCCAATCAGCCCCAGCATTTT
CASKRDSDPNQPQHF
>TRBJ2-3|TRBD2|few|TRBV5-5
TGTGCCAGCAGCTTGACTAGCGGGAGTGTAGATACGCAGTATTTT
CASSLTSGSVDTQYF